Following are 11 T cell receptor beta chains from one sample sequenced in a study of tissue T cells after allogeneic stem cell transplantation. Sequencing used immunoSEQ multiplex PCR; TCRdb keeps in-frame clones, though not all of them. This sample has about 24,000 clones, with 70% to 75% found just once. The source material was tissue from the ileum, sampled at autopsy. The source is a female donor at least 60 years old with lung cancer.

In the case of this clone: Other DNA sequences in this specimen translate into the identical CDR3. The J gene is TRBJ2-4, the V gene TRBV4-3; D not resolved. Germline CDR1 is LGHNA and CDR2 is YSLEER. The CDR3 length is 15 residues. V gave up 0 bases and J gave up 6 bases, with 12 bases separating them. The CDR3 region has the DNA TGCGCCAGCAGCCAAGATGGTCGCGGCGGAAACATTCAGTACTTC. This sequence encodes CASSQDGRGGNIQYF.

The gene calls are TRBV5-1 and TRBJ1-2, with 7 nucleotides matching TRBD1. The CDR3 is made up of 15 amino acids. CDR1 and CDR2 (germline): SGHRS, YFSETQ. V lost 0 bases, J lost 6 bases, and 8 bases stayed unmatched. The CDR3 reads CASSLAPTGSNGYTF. CDR3 bases: TGCGCCAGCAGCTTGGCCCCGACAGGGTCAAATGGCTACACCTTC.

The chain carries TRBV11-2 and TRBJ2-3; D gene unclear. With 2 bases removed from V and 1 base from J, the gap between germline ends came to 7 bases. Germline values: CDR1 SGHAT, CDR2 FQNNGV. The CDR3 totals 14 residues. The CDR3 reads CASSLNIGTDTQYF. The CDR3 DNA follows: TGTGCCAGCAGCTTAAATATAGGCACAGATACGCAGTATTTT.

The V gene is TRBV11-1, the J gene TRBJ2-1; D is uncertain. CDR1 is SGHAT and CDR2 is FQDESV in the germline V gene (reference sequence). This CDR3 region has 13 residues. V was clipped by 2 bases and J by 6 bases, with 8 bases between them. CDR3 protein: CASSLSGTNEQFF. The CDR3 bases are TGTGCCAGCAGCTTATCTGGAACCAATGAGCAGTTCTTC.

This clone rates as medium-sized. The genes are TRBV6-5 and TRBJ1-6; D might be TRBD1 (6 bases). Trimming left V 8 bases short and J 10 bases short, with 15 bases between. This CDR3 spans 13 amino acids. Germline V gene data show CDR1 as MNHEY and CDR2 as SVGAGI. The CDR3 reads CASVHEGGSPLHF. DNA of the CDR3: TGTGCCAGCGTCCACGAGGGGGGGTCACCCCTCCACTTT.

Only one count was recorded for this clone. The chain joins TRBV7-2 to TRBJ2-2, with 8 positions matching TRBD2. V trimming: 5 bases; J trimming: 4 bases; junction bases outside the gene matches: 3. The CDR3 has 14 amino acids. Germline lookup yields CDR1 SGHTA and CDR2 FQGNSA. The CDR3 bases are TGTGCCAGCAGCACACTAGCGGCCACCGGGGAGCTGTTTTTT. Protein sequence: CASSTLAATGELFF.

The table lists this clone with a few counts. J is TRBJ2-5 and V is TRBV7-9; 8 bases align to TRBD2. The CDR3 is 15 amino acids. With 5 bases clipped from V and 1 base from J, the junction kept 6 bases outside the gene matches. Per germline, CDR1 SEHNR and CDR2 FQNEAQ (reference sequence). The DNA for the CDR3 is TGTGCCAGCAGCAGAAGCGGGGGCCTCCAAGAGACCCAGTACTTC. It yields the protein CASSRSGGLQETQYF.

This rearrangement joins TRBV12-3 or TRBV12-4 to TRBJ2-1, with a weak D call TRBD2 (6 bases). The CDR3 consists of 12 residues. V dropped 3 bases and J dropped 8 bases, with 8 bases sitting between them. The CDR3 region is CASSFWGDEQFF. The CDR3 coding sequence is TGTGCCAGCAGTTTTTGGGGGGATGAGCAGTTCTTC.

The chain is built from TRBV3-1 (or the pseudogene TRBV3-2) and TRBJ2-2; D might be TRBD1 or TRBD2, each matching 6 bases. Trimming cost V 1 base and J 7 bases, with 19 bases left between them. The CDR3 extends over 17 amino acids. Germline CDR1 is LGHDT and CDR2 is YNNKEL (reference sequence). Here the CDR3 reads CASSQAQWRGMDGELFF. For the CDR3, the DNA is TGTGCCAGCAGCCAAGCCCAATGGAGGGGGATGGACGGGGAGCTGTTTTTT.

This clone was detected only a few times. Other DNA sequences of this sample code for an identical CDR3. This sequence joins TRBV5-6 and TRBJ2-6; D is undetermined. V was shortened by 4 bases and J by 0 bases, with 14 bases between the two germline ends. CDR3 length equals 17 residues. CDR1 is SGHDT, CDR2 YYEEEE, per germline. The DNA for the CDR3 is TGTGCCAGCAGCCCATTCAGACGGAGCTCTGGGGCCAACGTCCTGACTTTC. Its translation: CASSPFRRSSGANVLTF.

This clone appeared a single time. The chain recombines TRBV4-2 with TRBJ1-4, with TRBD1 matching over 9 bases. CDR1 LGHNA and CDR2 YNFKEQ come from the germline V gene. CDR3 length equals 19 residues. Trimming at V came to 4 bases and at J to 4 bases, leaving 16 bases not matched to a gene. The CDR3 loop is CASSLHPLGQGGSNEKLFF. The DNA for the CDR3 is TGTGCCAGCAGCCTCCACCCCCTGGGACAGGGAGGGAGTAATGAAAAACTGTTTTTT.